The 6 T cell receptor beta chains in this list originate from one sample, sequenced in a study of cytomegalovirus exposure and HLA in healthy donors. A multiplex PCR was run with 60 Vbeta primers and 13 Jbeta primers. The table came from immunoSEQ multiplex PCR; TCRdb's copy has only in-frame clones and leaves some out. The table has approximately 150,000 clones, under 80% seen once. Sequenced input: PBMCs. Source of these receptors: a human donor in good health.

This chain connects TRBV7-3 to TRBJ2-3; 8 bases are a match to TRBD2. V lost 4 bases, J lost 1 base, and 4 bases stayed unmatched. The V gene's germline CDR1 is SGHTA and CDR2 FQGTGA. The CDR3 is made up of 15 amino acids. In DNA form, the CDR3 reads TGTGCCAGCAGCTCCACTAGCGGACGCACAGATACGCAGTATTTT. Its translation is CASSSTSGRTDTQYF.

This clone was observed once. One end of the junction fails to match germline, which may point to a read error. This chain uses TRBV7-7 with TRBJ1-1; no definite D call. Germline V lookup: CDR1 SSHAT, CDR2 FNYEAQ (reference sequence). The CDR3 consists of 13 residues. CDR3 residues: CASSLNKNTEAFF. CDR3 bases: TGTGCTAGCAGCTTAAACAAGAACACTGAAGCTTTCTTT.

The table lists this clone with a count of one. The chain combines TRBV11-2 with TRBJ2-7, with 9 nucleotides matching TRBD2. CDR3 length: 15 residues. With 5 bases clipped from V and 1 base from J, the junction kept 6 bases outside the gene matches. CDR1 SGHAT and CDR2 FQNNGV come from the germline V gene. The CDR3 bases are TGTGCCAGCAGCCTCGGGACTAGCCCATCCTACGAGCAGTACTTC. Protein: CASSLGTSPSYEQYF.

The chain couples TRBV4-3 to TRBJ1-2; 8 nucleotides align to TRBD1. This CDR3 has 13 residues. Trimming at V came to 6 bases and at J to 6 bases, leaving 6 bases not matched to a gene. Germline V CDR1 and CDR2: LGHNA, YSLEER. Here the CDR3 reads CASSSTGVDGYTF. Written as DNA, the CDR3 is TGCGCCAGCAGTTCGACAGGGGTGGATGGCTACACCTTC.

This clone was detected a few times. This chain connects TRBV28 to TRBJ2-7; tentatively, D is TRBD2 (5 bases). CDR3 size: 11 residues. Germline lookup yields CDR1 MDHEN and CDR2 SYDVKM. The V end lost 8 bases, the J end lost 12 bases, and 17 bases lay between the germline ends. In nucleotides, the CDR3 is TGTGCCAGCGGGAGCGCTCCTGTTGGGTACTTC. Translated: CASGSAPVGYF.

This rearrangement joins TRBV18 to TRBJ1-1, with a tentative D call TRBD1 (6 bases). The germline V gene encodes CDR1 KGHSH and CDR2 LQKENI. The CDR3 spans 15 residues. The V end lost 2 bases, the J end lost 0 bases, and 10 bases lay between the germline ends. Written as DNA, the CDR3 is TGTGCCAGCTCACCATTCACAGGGTTGAACACTGAAGCTTTCTTT. Protein product: CASSPFTGLNTEAFF.